A selection of T cell receptor beta chains follows, all from one sample in a study of blood T cells in healthy people across ages. One entry per CDR3 protein results from TCRdb running MiXCR on the 5' RACE reads. Of about 1.4 million distinct CDR3 sequences in the sample, roughly 60% are singletons; the top ten hold 5% to 7%. Sequencing used blood. These receptors all come from a man in his late teens or twenties in good health. Each CDR3 is given with its conserved first and last residue. A D gene is named only where the DNA matches it firmly. The size field is filled for only some rows; it gives once, few, many or a size class.

d_gene: NA
j_gene: TRBJ1-5
abundance: NA
v_gene: TRBV29-1
CDR3aa: CSVGLGGQPQHF
CDR3nt: TGCAGCGTTGGGTTAGGGGGTCAGCCCCAGCATTTT

d_gene: NA
j_gene: TRBJ2-2
abundance: NA
v_gene: TRBV24-1
CDR3aa: CATSDPVEGPTGELFF
CDR3nt: TGTGCCACCAGTGACCCTGTGGAGGGACCCACCGGGGAGCTGTTTTTT

d_gene: NA
j_gene: TRBJ2-7
abundance: many
v_gene: TRBV20-1
CDR3aa: CSARDRIGASYEQYF
CDR3nt: TGCAGTGCTAGAGATAGAATCGGCGCGAGCTACGAGCAGTACTTC

d_gene: NA
j_gene: TRBJ2-1
abundance: few
v_gene: TRBV6-2/TRBV6-3
CDR3aa: CASSYEQSSYNEQFF
CDR3nt: TGTGCCAGCAGTTACGAGCAAAGCTCCTACAATGAGCAGTTCTTC

d_gene: NA
j_gene: TRBJ1-2
abundance: once
v_gene: TRBV28
CDR3aa: CASFQAGTRVGYTF
CDR3nt: TGTGCCAGCTTCCAAGCCGGGACAAGGGTGGGCTACACCTTC

d_gene: NA
j_gene: TRBJ2-4
abundance: NA
v_gene: TRBV25-1
CDR3aa: CASMGTSKNIQYF
CDR3nt: TGTGCCAGCATGGGGACGTCCAAAAACATTCAGTACTTC

d_gene: TRBD1
j_gene: TRBJ2-3
abundance: NA
v_gene: TRBV2
CDR3aa: CASSETGTGTDTQYF
CDR3nt: TGTGCCAGCAGTGAAACCGGGACAGGCACAGATACGCAGTATTTT

d_gene: NA
j_gene: TRBJ1-6
abundance: NA
v_gene: TRBV3-1
CDR3aa: CASSKDWTENSPLHF
CDR3nt: TGTGCCAGCAGCAAAGATTGGACAGAAAATTCACCCCTCCACTTT

d_gene: TRBD1
j_gene: TRBJ1-2
abundance: NA
v_gene: TRBV6-4
CDR3aa: CASSQGAWSYGYTF
CDR3nt: TGTGCCAGCAGCCAGGGGGCCTGGTCCTATGGCTACACCTTC

d_gene: NA
j_gene: TRBJ2-1
abundance: NA
v_gene: TRBV4-2
CDR3aa: CASSQDAGIGQFF
CDR3nt: TGTGCCAGCAGCCAAGACGCAGGAATTGGGCAGTTCTTC

d_gene: NA
j_gene: TRBJ2-7
abundance: NA
v_gene: TRBV4-2
CDR3aa: CASSQGIGNYNEQYF
CDR3nt: TGTGCCAGCAGCCAAGGGATAGGGAATTACAATGAGCAGTACTTC

d_gene: TRBD2
j_gene: TRBJ2-1
abundance: NA
v_gene: TRBV7-6
CDR3aa: CASSNRLAGVGNEQFF
CDR3nt: TGTGCCAGCAGCAACCGACTAGCGGGAGTCGGCAATGAGCAGTTCTTC

d_gene: NA
j_gene: TRBJ1-2
abundance: NA
v_gene: TRBV3-1
CDR3aa: CASSQEQIQGNYGYTF
CDR3nt: TGTGCCAGCAGCCAAGAACAAATACAGGGAAACTATGGCTACACCTTC

d_gene: TRBD2
j_gene: TRBJ2-1
abundance: NA
v_gene: TRBV5-1
CDR3aa: CASSFGLANDLFF
CDR3nt: TGCGCCAGCAGCTTCGGACTAGCGAACGATCTGTTCTTC

d_gene: NA
j_gene: TRBJ1-1
abundance: NA
v_gene: TRBV3-1
CDR3aa: CASSQAGENAEAFF
CDR3nt: TGTGCCAGCAGCCAAGCGGGTGAGAACGCTGAAGCTTTCTTT

d_gene: NA
j_gene: TRBJ1-1
abundance: few
v_gene: TRBV18
CDR3aa: CASSPTGTGNTEAFF
CDR3nt: TGTGCCAGCTCACCAACAGGGACCGGGAACACTGAAGCTTTCTTT

d_gene: NA
j_gene: TRBJ2-1
abundance: NA
v_gene: TRBV4-1
CDR3aa: CASSQESQNNEQFF
CDR3nt: TGCGCCAGCAGCCAAGAGAGTCAGAACAATGAGCAGTTCTTC

d_gene: TRBD1
j_gene: TRBJ1-4
abundance: NA
v_gene: TRBV2
CDR3aa: CASSEGQGATNEKLFF
CDR3nt: TGTGCCAGCAGTGAGGGACAGGGGGCAACTAATGAAAAACTGTTTTTT

d_gene: NA
j_gene: TRBJ2-7
abundance: NA
v_gene: TRBV5-6
CDR3aa: CASNYWDRGRGEQYF
CDR3nt: TGTGCCAGCAACTATTGGGATCGGGGACGGGGCGAGCAGTACTTC

d_gene: NA
j_gene: TRBJ2-2
abundance: NA
v_gene: TRBV28
CDR3aa: CASSPPPTETGELFF
CDR3nt: TGTGCCAGCAGTCCTCCCCCGACAGAAACCGGGGAGCTGTTTTTT

d_gene: NA
j_gene: TRBJ2-7
abundance: NA
v_gene: TRBV2
CDR3aa: CASRAGSTSYEQYF
CDR3nt: TGTGCCAGCAGAGCGGGTTCAACCTCCTACGAGCAGTACTTC

d_gene: NA
j_gene: TRBJ1-2
abundance: NA
v_gene: TRBV29-1
CDR3aa: CSVETGGFDGYTF
CDR3nt: TGCAGCGTGGAGACAGGAGGGTTTGATGGTTACACCTTC

d_gene: TRBD2
j_gene: TRBJ2-5
abundance: few
v_gene: TRBV2
CDR3aa: CASNPSGRETQYF
CDR3nt: TGTGCCAGCAATCCCAGCGGGAGGGAGACCCAGTACTTC

d_gene: NA
j_gene: TRBJ2-1
abundance: NA
v_gene: TRBV28
CDR3aa: CASNDGSSYSEQFF
CDR3nt: TGTGCCAGCAATGACGGGAGCTCCTACAGTGAGCAGTTCTTC

d_gene: TRBD1
j_gene: TRBJ2-4
abundance: NA
v_gene: TRBV6-1
CDR3aa: CASSEETGITFEQYF
CDR3nt: TGTGCCAGCAGTGAAGAGACAGGGATTACCTTTGAGCAGTACTTC

d_gene: TRBD1
j_gene: TRBJ1-1
abundance: once
v_gene: TRBV20-1
CDR3aa: CSAREQGDTEAFF
CDR3nt: TGCAGTGCTAGAGAGCAGGGGGACACTGAAGCTTTCTTT

d_gene: NA
j_gene: TRBJ2-5
abundance: NA
v_gene: TRBV18
CDR3aa: CASSPGAQQETQYF
CDR3nt: TGTGCCAGCTCACCAGGGGCTCAACAAGAGACCCAGTACTTC

d_gene: TRBD2
j_gene: TRBJ2-1
abundance: NA
v_gene: TRBV15
CDR3aa: CATSRRLAQETQFF
CDR3nt: TGTGCCACCAGCAGAAGACTAGCCCAAGAGACCCAGTTCTTC

d_gene: NA
j_gene: TRBJ2-4
abundance: few
v_gene: TRBV12-3/TRBV12-4
CDR3aa: CASSPDKAKNIQYF
CDR3nt: TGTGCCAGCAGCCCGGACAAGGCCAAAAACATTCAGTACTTC

d_gene: NA
j_gene: TRBJ2-1
abundance: NA
v_gene: TRBV4-2
CDR3aa: CASSQGVGGGYDNEQFF
CDR3nt: TGTGCCAGCAGCCAAGGAGTTGGAGGGGGGTATGACAATGAGCAGTTCTTC

d_gene: TRBD1
j_gene: TRBJ1-1
abundance: NA
v_gene: TRBV7-9
CDR3aa: CASSFFGTGYMNTEAFF
CDR3nt: TGTGCCAGCAGCTTCTTCGGGACAGGGTACATGAACACTGAAGCTTTCTTT

d_gene: NA
j_gene: TRBJ2-1
abundance: NA
v_gene: TRBV7-2
CDR3aa: CASSPYYPLYNEQFF
CDR3nt: TGTGCCAGCAGCCCTTATTACCCGTTGTACAATGAGCAGTTCTTC

d_gene: TRBD1
j_gene: TRBJ2-5
abundance: NA
v_gene: TRBV29-1
CDR3aa: CSGIQGMGKTQYF
CDR3nt: TGCAGCGGAATACAGGGGATGGGAAAGACCCAGTACTTC

d_gene: TRBD2
j_gene: TRBJ2-3
abundance: NA
v_gene: TRBV4-1
CDR3aa: CASSQEGGSGMEDTQYF
CDR3nt: TGCGCCAGCAGCCAAGAAGGCGGTAGCGGGATGGAAGATACGCAGTATTTT

d_gene: TRBD1
j_gene: TRBJ2-3
abundance: NA
v_gene: TRBV6-2/TRBV6-3
CDR3aa: CASSYSKGQGPDTQYF
CDR3nt: TGTGCCAGCAGTTACTCGAAGGGACAGGGCCCAGATACGCAGTATTTT

d_gene: TRBD1
j_gene: TRBJ2-6
abundance: once
v_gene: TRBV6-5
CDR3aa: CASKITGAGANVLTF
CDR3nt: TGTGCCAGCAAAATAACAGGGGCCGGGGCCAACGTCCTGACTTTC

d_gene: NA
j_gene: TRBJ1-5
abundance: NA
v_gene: TRBV20-1
CDR3aa: CSAIWGNTGSNQPQHF
CDR3nt: TGCAGTGCTATATGGGGGAATACTGGTAGCAATCAGCCCCAGCATTTT

d_gene: NA
j_gene: TRBJ2-7
abundance: NA
v_gene: TRBV6-5
CDR3aa: CASRRRGEQYF
CDR3nt: TGTGCCAGCAGGCGAAGAGGCGAGCAGTACTTC

d_gene: NA
j_gene: TRBJ2-4
abundance: NA
v_gene: TRBV9
CDR3aa: CASSDTKNIQYF
CDR3nt: TGTGCCAGCAGCGACACCAAAAACATTCAGTACTTC

d_gene: TRBD2
j_gene: TRBJ2-1
abundance: few
v_gene: TRBV20-1
CDR3aa: CSARPGTSGGDLWFF
CDR3nt: TGCAGTGCTAGACCCGGGACTAGCGGGGGGGATTTGTGGTTCTTC

d_gene: TRBD1
j_gene: TRBJ1-4
abundance: once
v_gene: TRBV20-1
CDR3aa: CSAGRTGGDEKLFF
CDR3nt: TGCAGTGCTGGTCGGACAGGGGGTGATGAAAAACTGTTTTTT

d_gene: NA
j_gene: TRBJ1-2
abundance: NA
v_gene: TRBV27
CDR3aa: CASRGGDTYGYTF
CDR3nt: TGTGCCAGCAGAGGCGGCGATACCTATGGCTACACCTTC

d_gene: TRBD2
j_gene: TRBJ2-7
abundance: few
v_gene: TRBV6-1
CDR3aa: CASTPTAGGPYEQYF
CDR3nt: TGTGCCAGCACCCCGACAGCGGGGGGTCCCTACGAGCAGTACTTC

d_gene: TRBD1
j_gene: TRBJ2-7
abundance: few
v_gene: TRBV20-1
CDR3aa: CSAKNRGIRSYEQYF
CDR3nt: TGCAGTGCTAAAAACAGGGGGATACGGTCCTACGAGCAGTACTTC

d_gene: NA
j_gene: TRBJ2-1
abundance: NA
v_gene: TRBV18
CDR3aa: CASSPAQSSYNEQFF
CDR3nt: TGTGCCAGCTCCCCTGCCCAGAGCTCCTACAATGAGCAGTTCTTC

d_gene: TRBD2
j_gene: TRBJ2-2
abundance: NA
v_gene: TRBV6-2/TRBV6-3
CDR3aa: CASSQQLAGDTGELFF
CDR3nt: TGTGCCAGCAGCCAACAACTAGCGGGGGACACCGGGGAGCTGTTTTTT

d_gene: NA
j_gene: TRBJ2-5
abundance: NA
v_gene: TRBV6-5
CDR3aa: CASSARTDQETQYF
CDR3nt: TGTGCCAGCAGCGCCCGGACAGACCAAGAGACCCAGTACTTC

d_gene: TRBD1
j_gene: TRBJ2-7
abundance: few
v_gene: TRBV10-3
CDR3aa: CAISTPDRGRWDEQYF
CDR3nt: TGTGCCATCAGTACCCCTGACAGGGGACGTTGGGACGAGCAGTACTTC

d_gene: TRBD2
j_gene: TRBJ2-5
abundance: NA
v_gene: TRBV29-1
CDR3aa: CSVTGASGSETQYF
CDR3nt: TGCAGCGTTACCGGGGCTAGCGGGAGCGAGACCCAGTACTTC

d_gene: TRBD1
j_gene: TRBJ2-7
abundance: NA
v_gene: TRBV4-1
CDR3aa: CASSQEGHRGYEQYF
CDR3nt: TGCGCCAGCAGCCAAGAAGGTCACAGGGGTTACGAGCAGTACTTC

d_gene: NA
j_gene: TRBJ2-1
abundance: NA
v_gene: TRBV29-1
CDR3aa: CSVDGDFNEQFF
CDR3nt: TGCAGCGTCGACGGGGACTTCAATGAGCAGTTCTTC

d_gene: NA
j_gene: TRBJ2-1
abundance: NA
v_gene: TRBV27
CDR3aa: CASRRLQDSGEIREQFF
CDR3nt: TGTGCCAGCAGAAGGTTACAGGACTCCGGCGAAATTAGGGAGCAGTTCTTC

d_gene: NA
j_gene: TRBJ2-5
abundance: NA
v_gene: TRBV21-1
CDR3aa: CASSKGRGGETQYF
CDR3nt: TGTGCCAGCAGCAAAGGCCGAGGGGGGGAGACCCAGTACTTC

d_gene: NA
j_gene: TRBJ2-7
abundance: NA
v_gene: TRBV20-1
CDR3aa: CSARDLTANSYEQYF
CDR3nt: TGCAGTGCTAGAGATTTGACAGCGAACTCCTACGAGCAGTACTTC

d_gene: TRBD2
j_gene: TRBJ2-1
abundance: few
v_gene: TRBV15
CDR3aa: CATSSHAVASGRVNEQFF
CDR3nt: TGTGCCACCAGCTCTCATGCGGTGGCTAGCGGGAGGGTCAATGAGCAGTTCTTC